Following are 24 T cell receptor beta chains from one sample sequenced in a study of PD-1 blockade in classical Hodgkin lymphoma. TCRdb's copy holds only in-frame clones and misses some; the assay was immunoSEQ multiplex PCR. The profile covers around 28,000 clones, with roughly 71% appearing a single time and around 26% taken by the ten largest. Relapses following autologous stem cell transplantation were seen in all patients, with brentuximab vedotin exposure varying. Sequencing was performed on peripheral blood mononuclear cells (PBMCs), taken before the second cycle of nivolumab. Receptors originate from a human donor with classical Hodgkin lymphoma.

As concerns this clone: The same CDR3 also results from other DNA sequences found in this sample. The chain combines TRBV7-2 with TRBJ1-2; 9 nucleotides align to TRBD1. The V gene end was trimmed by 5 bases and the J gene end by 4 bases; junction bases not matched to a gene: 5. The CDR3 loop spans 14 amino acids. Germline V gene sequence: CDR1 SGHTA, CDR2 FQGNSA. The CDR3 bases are TGTGCCAGCAGCCCGGACAGGGGTGGCTATGGCTACACCTTC. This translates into CASSPDRGGYGYTF.

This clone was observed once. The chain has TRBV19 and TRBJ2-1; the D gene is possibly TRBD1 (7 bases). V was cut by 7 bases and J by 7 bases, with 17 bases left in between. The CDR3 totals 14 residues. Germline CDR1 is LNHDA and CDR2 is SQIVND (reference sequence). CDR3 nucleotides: TGTGCCAGTACATGGACAGGAGGGTTGAATGAGCAGTTCTTC. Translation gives CASTWTGGLNEQFF. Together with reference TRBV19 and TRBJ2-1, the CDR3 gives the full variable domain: DGGITQSPKYLFRKEGQNVTLSCEQNLNHDAMYWYRQDPGQGLRLIYYSQIVNDFQKGDIAEGYSVSREKKESFPLTVTSAQKNPTAFYLCASTWTGGLNEQFFGPGTRLTVL.

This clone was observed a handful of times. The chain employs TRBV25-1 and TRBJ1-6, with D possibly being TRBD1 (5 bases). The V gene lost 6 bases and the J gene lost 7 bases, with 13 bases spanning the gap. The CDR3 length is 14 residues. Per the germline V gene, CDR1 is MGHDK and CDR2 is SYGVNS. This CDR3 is CASSILGGNSPLHF. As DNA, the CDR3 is TGTGCCAGCAGCATTTTGGGGGGAAATTCACCCCTCCACTTT.

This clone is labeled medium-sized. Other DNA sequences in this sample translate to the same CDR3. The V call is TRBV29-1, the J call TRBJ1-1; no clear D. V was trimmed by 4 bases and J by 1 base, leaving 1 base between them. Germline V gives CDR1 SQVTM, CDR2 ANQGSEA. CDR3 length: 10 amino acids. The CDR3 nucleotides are TGCAGCGTTGCGAACACTGAAGCTTTCTTT. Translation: CSVANTEAFF.

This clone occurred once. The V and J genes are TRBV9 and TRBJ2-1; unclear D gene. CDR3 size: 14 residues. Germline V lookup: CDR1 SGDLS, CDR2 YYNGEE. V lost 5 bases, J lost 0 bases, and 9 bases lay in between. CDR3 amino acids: CASSKESSYNEQFF. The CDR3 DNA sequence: TGTGCCAGCAGTAAGGAGAGCTCCTACAATGAGCAGTTCTTC.

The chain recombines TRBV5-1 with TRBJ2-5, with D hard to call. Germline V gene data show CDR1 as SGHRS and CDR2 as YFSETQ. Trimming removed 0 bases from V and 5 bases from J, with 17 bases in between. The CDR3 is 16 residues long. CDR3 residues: CASSLDGLGSSETQYF. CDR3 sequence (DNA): TGCGCCAGCAGCTTGGACGGATTGGGCTCTTCTGAGACCCAGTACTTC.

The CDR3, as DNA: TGTGCCAGCAGTTTCCTCGGGACCCAGTACTTC. It encodes CASSFLGTQYF. The chain combines TRBV28 with TRBJ2-5, with no clear D. Germline V CDR1 and CDR2: MDHEN, SYDVKM. V lost 3 bases and J lost 7, with 6 bases in between. The length of the CDR3 is 11 residues.

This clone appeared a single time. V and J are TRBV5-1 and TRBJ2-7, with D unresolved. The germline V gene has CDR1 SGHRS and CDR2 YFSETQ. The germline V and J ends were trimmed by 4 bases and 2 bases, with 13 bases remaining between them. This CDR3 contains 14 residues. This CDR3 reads CASSNPGPTYEQYF. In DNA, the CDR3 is TGCGCCAGCAGCAACCCTGGGCCTACCTACGAGCAGTACTTC.

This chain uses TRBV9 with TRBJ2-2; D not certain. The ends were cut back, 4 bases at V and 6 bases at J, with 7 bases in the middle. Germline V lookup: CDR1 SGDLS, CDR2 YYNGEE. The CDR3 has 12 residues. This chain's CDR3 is CASSRDAGELFF. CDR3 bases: TGTGCCAGCAGCCGAGATGCCGGGGAGCTGTTTTTT.

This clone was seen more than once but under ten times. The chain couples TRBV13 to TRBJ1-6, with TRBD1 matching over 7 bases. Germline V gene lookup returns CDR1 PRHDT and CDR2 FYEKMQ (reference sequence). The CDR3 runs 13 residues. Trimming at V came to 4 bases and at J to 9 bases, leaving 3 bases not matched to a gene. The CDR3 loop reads CASSSYRGSPLHF. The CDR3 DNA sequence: TGTGCCAGCAGCTCATACAGGGGTTCACCCCTCCACTTT.

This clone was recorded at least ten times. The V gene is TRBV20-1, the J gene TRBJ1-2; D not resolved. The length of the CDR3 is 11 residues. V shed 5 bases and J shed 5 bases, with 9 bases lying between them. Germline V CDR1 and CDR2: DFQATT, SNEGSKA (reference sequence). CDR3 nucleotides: TGCAGTGCTCTCTCGGGGTATGGCTACACCTTC. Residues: CSALSGYGYTF.

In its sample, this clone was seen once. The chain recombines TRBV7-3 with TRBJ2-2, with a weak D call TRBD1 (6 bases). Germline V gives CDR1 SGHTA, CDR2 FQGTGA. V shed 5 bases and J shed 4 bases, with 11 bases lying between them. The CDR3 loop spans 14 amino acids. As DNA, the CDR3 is TGTGCCAGCAGCCAATCGACAGGCACCGGGGAGCTGTTTTTT. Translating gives CASSQSTGTGELFF.

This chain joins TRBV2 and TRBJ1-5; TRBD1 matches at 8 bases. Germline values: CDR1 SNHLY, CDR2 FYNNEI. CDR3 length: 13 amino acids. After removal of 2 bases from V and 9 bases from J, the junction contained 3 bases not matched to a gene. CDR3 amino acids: CASSERQGRPQHF. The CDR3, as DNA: TGTGCCAGCAGTGAAAGACAGGGGAGGCCCCAGCATTTT.

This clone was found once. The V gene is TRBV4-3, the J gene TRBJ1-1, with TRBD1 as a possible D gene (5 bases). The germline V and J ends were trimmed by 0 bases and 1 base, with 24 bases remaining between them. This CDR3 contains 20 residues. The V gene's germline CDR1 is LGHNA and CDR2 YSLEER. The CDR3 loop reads CASSQDVGQRPFGGNTEAFF. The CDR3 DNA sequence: TGCGCCAGCAGCCAAGATGTTGGCCAGAGGCCCTTCGGGGGGAACACTGAAGCTTTCTTT.

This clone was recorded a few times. The CDR3 DNA reads as TGCGCCAGCAGCTTGGTCCCCGGGACAGGGAGCACTGAAGCTTTCTTT. This codes for CASSLVPGTGSTEAFF. The chain has TRBV5-1 and TRBJ1-1; 9 nucleotides agree with TRBD1. The germline V gene has CDR1 SGHRS and CDR2 YFSETQ. Unmatched junction bases numbered 7, after V lost 0 bases and J lost 4 bases. There are 16 residues in the CDR3.

As DNA, the CDR3 is TGTGCCAGATCAAAATTCACTGAAGCTTTCTTT. It encodes CARSKFTEAFF. The chain is built from TRBV2 and TRBJ1-1, with D unresolved. The CDR3 contains 11 residues. Trimming left V 9 bases short and J 4 bases short, with 9 bases between. Germline CDR1 SNHLY, CDR2 FYNNEI.

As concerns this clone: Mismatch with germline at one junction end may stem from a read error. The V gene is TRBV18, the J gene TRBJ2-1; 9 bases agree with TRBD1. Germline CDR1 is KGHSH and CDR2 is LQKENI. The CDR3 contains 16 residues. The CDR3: CASSSPGTGSYNEQFF. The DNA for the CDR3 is TGTGCCAGCTCATCACCCGGGACAGGGAGTTACAATGAGCAGTTCTTC.

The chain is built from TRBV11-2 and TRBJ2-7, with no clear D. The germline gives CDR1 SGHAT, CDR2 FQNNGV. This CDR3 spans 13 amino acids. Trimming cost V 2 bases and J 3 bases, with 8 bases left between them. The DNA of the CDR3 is TGTGCCAGCAGCTTATCCCCGGACTACGAGCAGTACTTC. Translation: CASSLSPDYEQYF.

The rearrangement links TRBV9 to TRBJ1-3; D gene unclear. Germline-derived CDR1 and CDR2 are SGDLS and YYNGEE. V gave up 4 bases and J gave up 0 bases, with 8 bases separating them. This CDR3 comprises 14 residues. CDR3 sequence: CASSPTVSGNTIYF. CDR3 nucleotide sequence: TGTGCCAGCAGCCCAACCGTCTCTGGAAACACCATATATTTT.

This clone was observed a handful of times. The CDR3 nucleotides read TGTGCCAGTAGAGGACAGGGGGGGAATGAGCAGTTCTTC. It specifies CASRGQGGNEQFF. J is TRBJ2-1 and V is TRBV19, with TRBD1 matching over 10 bases. Losses at the gene ends were 6 bases for V and 7 bases for J; bases not matched to a gene: 3. This CDR3 comprises 13 residues. CDR1 and CDR2 from the germline V gene are LNHDA and SQIVND (reference sequence).

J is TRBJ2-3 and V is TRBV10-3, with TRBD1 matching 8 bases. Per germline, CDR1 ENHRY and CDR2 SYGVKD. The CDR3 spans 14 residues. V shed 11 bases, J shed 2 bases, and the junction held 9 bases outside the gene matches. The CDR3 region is CAVQGASVTDTQYF. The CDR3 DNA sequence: TGTGCCGTCCAGGGGGCATCAGTCACAGATACGCAGTATTTT.

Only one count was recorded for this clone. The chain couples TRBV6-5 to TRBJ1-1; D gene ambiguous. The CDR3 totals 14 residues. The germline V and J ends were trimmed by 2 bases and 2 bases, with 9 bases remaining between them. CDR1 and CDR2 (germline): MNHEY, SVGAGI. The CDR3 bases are TGTGCCAGCAGTTACCTTGGCAGTAACACTGAAGCTTTCTTT. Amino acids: CASSYLGSNTEAFF.

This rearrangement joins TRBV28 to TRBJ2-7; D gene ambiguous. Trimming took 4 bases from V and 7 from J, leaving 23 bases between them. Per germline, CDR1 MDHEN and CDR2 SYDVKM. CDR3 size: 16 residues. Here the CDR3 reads CASSSLLGFFSREQYF. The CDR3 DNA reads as TGTGCCAGCAGTTCACTACTGGGGTTTTTCAGCCGGGAGCAGTACTTC.

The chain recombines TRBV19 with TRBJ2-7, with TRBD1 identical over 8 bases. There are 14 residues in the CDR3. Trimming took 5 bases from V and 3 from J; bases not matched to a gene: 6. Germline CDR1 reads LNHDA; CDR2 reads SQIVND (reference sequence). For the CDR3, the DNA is TGTGCCAGTAGTGAATCGGACAGGGACTACGAGCAGTACTTC. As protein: CASSESDRDYEQYF. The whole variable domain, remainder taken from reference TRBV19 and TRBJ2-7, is DGGITQSPKYLFRKEGQNVTLSCEQNLNHDAMYWYRQDPGQGLRLIYYSQIVNDFQKGDIAEGYSVSREKKESFPLTVTSAQKNPTAFYLCASSESDRDYEQYFGPGTRLTVT.